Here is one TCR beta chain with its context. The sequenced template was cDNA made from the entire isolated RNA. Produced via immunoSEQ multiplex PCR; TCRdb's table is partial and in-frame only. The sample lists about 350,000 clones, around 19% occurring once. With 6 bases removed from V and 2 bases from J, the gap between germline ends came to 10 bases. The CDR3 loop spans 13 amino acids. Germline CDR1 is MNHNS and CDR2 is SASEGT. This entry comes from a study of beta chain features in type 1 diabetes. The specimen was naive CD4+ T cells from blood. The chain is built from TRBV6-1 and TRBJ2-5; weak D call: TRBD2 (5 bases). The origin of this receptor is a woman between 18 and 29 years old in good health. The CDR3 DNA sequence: TGTGCCAGCAGGGGATCGGGACAAGAGACCCAGTACTTC. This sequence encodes CASRGSGQETQYF.